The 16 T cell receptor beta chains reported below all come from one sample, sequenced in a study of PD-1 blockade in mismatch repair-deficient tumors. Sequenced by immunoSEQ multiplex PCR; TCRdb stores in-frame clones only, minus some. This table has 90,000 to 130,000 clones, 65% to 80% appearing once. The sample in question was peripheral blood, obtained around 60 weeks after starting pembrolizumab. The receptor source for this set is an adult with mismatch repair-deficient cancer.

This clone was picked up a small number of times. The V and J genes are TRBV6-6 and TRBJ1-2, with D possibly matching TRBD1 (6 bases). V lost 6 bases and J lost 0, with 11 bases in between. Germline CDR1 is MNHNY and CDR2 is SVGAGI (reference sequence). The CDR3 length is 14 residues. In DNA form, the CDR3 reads TGTGCCAGCAGATTTGGACAGTCTAACTATGGCTACACCTTC. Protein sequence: CASRFGQSNYGYTF.

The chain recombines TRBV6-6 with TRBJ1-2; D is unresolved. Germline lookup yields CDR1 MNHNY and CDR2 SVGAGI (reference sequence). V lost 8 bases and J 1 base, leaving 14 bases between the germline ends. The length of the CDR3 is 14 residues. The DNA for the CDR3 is TGTGCCAGCGGCCGAACTGATCTTAACTATGGCTACACCTTC. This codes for CASGRTDLNYGYTF.

CDR3 protein: CASSPLAGEYEQYF. CDR3 in DNA: TGTGCCAGCAGTCCACTAGCGGGAGAATACGAGCAGTACTTC. The J gene is TRBJ2-7, the V gene TRBV7-2, with 11 bases fitting TRBD2. V shed 6 bases, J shed 4 bases, and the junction held 5 bases outside the gene matches. Germline V CDR1 and CDR2: SGHTA, FQGNSA. There are 14 residues in the CDR3.

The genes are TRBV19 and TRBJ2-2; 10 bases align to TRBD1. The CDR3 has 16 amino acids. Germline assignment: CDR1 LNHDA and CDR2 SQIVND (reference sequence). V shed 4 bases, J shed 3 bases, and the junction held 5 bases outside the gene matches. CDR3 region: CASSTGDRGYTGELFF. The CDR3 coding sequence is TGTGCCAGTAGTACCGGGGACAGGGGATACACCGGGGAGCTGTTTTTT.

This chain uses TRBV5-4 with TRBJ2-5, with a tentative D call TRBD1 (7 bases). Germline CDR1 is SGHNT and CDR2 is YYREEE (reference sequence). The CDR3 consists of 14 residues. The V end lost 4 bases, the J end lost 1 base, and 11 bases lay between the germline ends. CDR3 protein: CASSPGGSQETQYF. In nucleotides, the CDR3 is TGTGCCAGCAGCCCAGGGGGGTCCCAAGAGACCCAGTACTTC.

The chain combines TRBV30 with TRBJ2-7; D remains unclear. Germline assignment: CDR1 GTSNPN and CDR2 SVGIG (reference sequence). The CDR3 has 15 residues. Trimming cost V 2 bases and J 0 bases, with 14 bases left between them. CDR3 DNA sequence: TGTGCCTGGAGTCGGCATGGACCGAGCTCCTACGAGCAGTACTTC. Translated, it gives CAWSRHGPSSYEQYF. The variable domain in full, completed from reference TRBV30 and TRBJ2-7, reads SQTIHQWPATLVQPVGSPLSLECTVEGTSNPNLYWYRQAAGRGLQLLFYSVGIGQISSEVPQNLSASRPQDRQFILSSKKLLLSDSGFYLCAWSRHGPSSYEQYFGPGTRLTVT.

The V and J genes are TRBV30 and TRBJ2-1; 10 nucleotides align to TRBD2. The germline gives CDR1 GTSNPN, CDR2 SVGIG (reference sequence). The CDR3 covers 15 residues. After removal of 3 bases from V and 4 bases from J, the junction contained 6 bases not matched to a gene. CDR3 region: CAWSGSGRGYNEQFF. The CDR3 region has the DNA TGTGCCTGGAGCGGAAGCGGGAGGGGGTACAATGAGCAGTTCTTC. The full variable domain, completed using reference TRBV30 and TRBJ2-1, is SQTIHQWPATLVQPVGSPLSLECTVEGTSNPNLYWYRQAAGRGLQLLFYSVGIGQISSEVPQNLSASRPQDRQFILSSKKLLLSDSGFYLCAWSGSGRGYNEQFFGPGTRLTVL.

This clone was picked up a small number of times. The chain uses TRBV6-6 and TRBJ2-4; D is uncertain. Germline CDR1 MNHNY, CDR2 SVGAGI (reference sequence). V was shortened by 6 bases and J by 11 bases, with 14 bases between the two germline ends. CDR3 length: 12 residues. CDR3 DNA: TGTGCCAGCAGCTCCCCCCGGGTGGTTCAGTACTTC. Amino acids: CASSSPRVVQYF.

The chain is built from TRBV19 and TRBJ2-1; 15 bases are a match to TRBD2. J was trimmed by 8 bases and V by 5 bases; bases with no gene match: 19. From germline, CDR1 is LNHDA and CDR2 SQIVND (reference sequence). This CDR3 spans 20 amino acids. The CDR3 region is CASSPTGASGTSGRRYEQFF. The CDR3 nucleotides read TGTGCCAGTAGTCCTACAGGGGCTTCCGGGACTAGCGGGAGGAGGTATGAGCAGTTCTTC.

The CDR3 nucleotides are TGTGCCAGCAGCGCGCGGGGGGATGAGCAGTTCTTC. This gives the protein CASSARGDEQFF. This chain links TRBV7-6 with TRBJ2-1, with 8 bases fitting TRBD2. Germline V gene sequence: CDR1 SGHVS, CDR2 FNYEAQ. V lost 5 bases to trimming and J lost 8 bases; unmatched junction nucleotides: 2. The CDR3 has 12 amino acids.

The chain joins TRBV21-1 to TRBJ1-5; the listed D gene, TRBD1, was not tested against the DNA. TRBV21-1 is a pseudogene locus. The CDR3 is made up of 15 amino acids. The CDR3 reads CASRPGTGGTQPQHF. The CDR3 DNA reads TGTGCCAGCAGACCTGGGACAGGGGGAACTCAGCCCCAGCATTTT.

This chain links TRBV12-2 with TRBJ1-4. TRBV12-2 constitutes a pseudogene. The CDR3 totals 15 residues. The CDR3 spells CASRLRPATNEKLFF. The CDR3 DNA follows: TGTGCAAGTCGCTTACGTCCGGCAACTAATGAAAAACTGTTTTTT.

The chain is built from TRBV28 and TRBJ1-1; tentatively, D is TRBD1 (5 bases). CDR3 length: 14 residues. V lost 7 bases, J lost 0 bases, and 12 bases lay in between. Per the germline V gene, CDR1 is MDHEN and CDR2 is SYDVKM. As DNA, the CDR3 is TGTGCCAGCATGGGACTGCAAATGAACACTGAAGCTTTCTTT. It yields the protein CASMGLQMNTEAFF.

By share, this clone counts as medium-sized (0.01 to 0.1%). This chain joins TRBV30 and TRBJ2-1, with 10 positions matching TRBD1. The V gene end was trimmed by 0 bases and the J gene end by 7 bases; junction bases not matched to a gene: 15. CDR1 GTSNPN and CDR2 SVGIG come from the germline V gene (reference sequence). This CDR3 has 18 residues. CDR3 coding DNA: TGTGCCTGGAGTGTACGGGAGTTTGGGGGACAGGGGAATAATGAGCAGTTCTTC. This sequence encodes CAWSVREFGGQGNNEQFF.

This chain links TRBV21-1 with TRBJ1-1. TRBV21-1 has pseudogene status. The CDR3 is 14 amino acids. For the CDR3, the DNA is TGTGCCAGCAGCAAAGTCATGGGGGTTCCCGAAGCTTTCTTT. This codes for CASSKVMGVPEAFF.

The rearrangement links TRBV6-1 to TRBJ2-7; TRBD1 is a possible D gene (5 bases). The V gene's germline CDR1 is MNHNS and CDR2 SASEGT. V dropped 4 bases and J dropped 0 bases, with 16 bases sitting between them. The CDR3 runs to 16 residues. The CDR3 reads CASSGKRTGFSYEQYF. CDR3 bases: TGTGCCAGCAGTGGTAAAAGAACAGGTTTCTCCTACGAGCAGTACTTC.